Presented here are 18 T cell receptor beta chains from one specimen sequenced in a study of blood T cell repertoires in COVID-19. The assay was immunoSEQ multiplex PCR, and TCRdb's table has in-frame clones only and misses some. The table includes roughly 160,000 clones, approximately 90% detected once. The source material was peripheral blood. Every receptor here comes from a man younger than 30 with acute or convalescent COVID-19.

This rearrangement joins TRBV14 to TRBJ2-1; TRBD2 matches at 13 bases. V shed 2 bases and J 6 bases; nucleotides not matched to a gene: 1. Per germline, CDR1 SGHDN and CDR2 FVKESK. The length of the CDR3 is 15 residues. This chain's CDR3 is CASSQTSGRGNEQFF. CDR3 DNA sequence: TGTGCCAGCAGCCAAACTAGCGGGAGGGGCAATGAGCAGTTCTTC.

This chain connects TRBV2 to TRBJ2-2; D might be TRBD1 (6 bases). V shed 4 bases and J shed 1 base, with 13 bases lying between them. The CDR3 covers 16 residues. Germline loops: CDR1 SNHLY, CDR2 FYNNEI. CDR3 DNA: TGTGCCAGCAGTGCGTTTCAGGGGCAGAACACCGGGGAGCTGTTTTTT. Translated, it gives CASSAFQGQNTGELFF.

The rearrangement uses TRBV27 and TRBJ1-2; 9 nucleotides match TRBD1. This CDR3 contains 15 residues. The germline gives CDR1 MNHEY, CDR2 SMNVEV (reference sequence). With V trimmed by 6 bases and J by 7 bases, 12 bases remained unmatched. The CDR3 spells CASSHRHGTGSGYTF. The CDR3 DNA reads TGTGCCAGCAGCCACCGCCACGGGACAGGGTCTGGCTACACCTTC.

The CDR3: CASSLGARNSPLHF. CDR3 in DNA: TGCGCCAGCAGCTTGGGGGCACGGAATTCACCCCTCCACTTT. The chain carries TRBV5-1 and TRBJ1-6; D ambiguous. V was shortened by 0 bases and J by 7 bases, with 8 bases between the two germline ends. The CDR3 is 14 residues long. Germline CDR1 is SGHRS and CDR2 is YFSETQ.

The chain carries TRBV9 and TRBJ1-4, with D possibly being TRBD1 (5 bases). Trimming stripped 2 bases from V and 5 bases from J, with 16 bases between. The germline gives CDR1 SGDLS, CDR2 YYNGEE. The CDR3 totals 16 residues. The CDR3 here is CASSVGRTVLNEKLFF. In DNA form, the CDR3 reads TGTGCCAGCAGCGTGGGGCGGACGGTTCTAAATGAAAAACTGTTTTTT.

J is TRBJ2-7 and V is TRBV6-5, with D tentatively TRBD1 (7 bases). CDR3 length: 13 residues. The V and J ends lost 8 bases and 2 bases respectively, with 13 bases between them. Germline CDR1 and CDR2: MNHEY and SVGAGI. The CDR3 nucleotides are TGTGCCAGCGGGCGGGACAGAACCTACGAGCAGTACTTC. Its protein is CASGRDRTYEQYF.

This chain uses TRBV5-1 with TRBJ2-4, with D possibly TRBD1 on 5 matching bases. This CDR3 is built from 19 residues. With 6 bases removed from V and 2 bases from J, the gap between germline ends came to 27 bases. The germline V gene has CDR1 SGHRS and CDR2 YFSETQ. Here the CDR3 reads CASNYSQRRDSITKNIQYF. The CDR3 DNA reads as TGCGCCAGCAACTACTCCCAGCGCAGGGATTCGATAACCAAAAACATTCAGTACTTC.

This clone has a single count. V and J are TRBV25-1 and TRBJ2-1, with 11 positions matching TRBD2. After removal of 6 bases from V and 5 bases from J, the junction contained 3 bases not matched to a gene. Germline V gene data show CDR1 as MGHDK and CDR2 as SYGVNS. CDR3 length: 14 amino acids. CDR3 in DNA: TGTGCCAGCAGACTAGCGGGGGCCGACAATGAGCAGTTCTTC. This gives the protein CASRLAGADNEQFF.

This clone is a singleton in its sample. This chain links TRBV5-4 with TRBJ1-3; no clear D gene. The CDR3 has 13 residues. V was cut by 10 bases and J by 3 bases, with 14 bases left in between. Germline values: CDR1 SGHNT, CDR2 YYREEE (reference sequence). For the CDR3, the DNA is TGTGCCGGTGCGAGGTTTGGTGGAAACACCATATATTTT. As protein: CAGARFGGNTIYF.

The chain has TRBV6-5 and TRBJ1-1; the D gene is possibly TRBD1 (6 bases). V lost 4 bases, J lost 4 bases, and 16 bases lay in between. The CDR3 extends over 15 amino acids. The germline V gene encodes CDR1 MNHEY and CDR2 SVGAGI. CDR3 bases: TGTGCCAGCAGTTTCAGGGGAACGGTGGGCACTGAAGCTTTCTTT. Protein: CASSFRGTVGTEAFF.

The chain couples TRBV7-8 to TRBJ1-4, with 9 positions matching TRBD1. The CDR3 sequence is 15 residues long. Germline CDR1 SGHVS, CDR2 FQNEAQ. V lost 5 bases, J lost 8 bases, and 9 bases stayed unmatched. CDR3 nucleotide sequence: TGTGCCAGCAGCGGAAGGGACAGGGCCGGGGAAAAACTGTTTTTT. Its protein product is CASSGRDRAGEKLFF.

The chain combines TRBV5-1 with TRBJ1-1; the D gene is possibly TRBD1 (6 bases). CDR1 SGHRS and CDR2 YFSETQ come from the germline V gene. The CDR3 runs 12 residues. V lost 5 bases and J lost 4, with 9 bases in between. The CDR3 is CASRQGGTEAFF. CDR3 bases: TGCGCCAGCAGACAGGGTGGCACTGAAGCTTTCTTT.

The CDR3 DNA sequence: TGCAGCGGTGGGGGGGGTGGTGAAAAACTGTTTTTT. Its translation: CSGGGGGEKLFF. V and J are TRBV29-1 and TRBJ1-4; D might be TRBD1 (5 bases). This CDR3 comprises 12 residues. Germline lookup yields CDR1 SQVTM and CDR2 ANQGSEA. Between the trimmed V and J ends, which lost 7 bases and 7 bases, there was a span of 13 bases.

The gene calls are TRBV7-8 and TRBJ2-5, with 9 bases that match TRBD2. Germline CDR1 SGHVS, CDR2 FQNEAQ. V lost 4 bases to trimming and J lost 5 bases; unmatched junction nucleotides: 11. The CDR3 totals 16 residues. CDR3: CASSSPGGRAFETQYF. In nucleotides, the CDR3 is TGTGCCAGCAGCTCGCCGGGCGGGAGGGCCTTTGAGACCCAGTACTTC.

DNA of the CDR3: TGTGCCAGTAGCCACCCCTCCGGGACATCTTTTCCGGTGAATACCTTC. It specifies CASSHPSGTSFPVNTF. The chain employs TRBV19 and TRBJ1-2, with D possibly matching TRBD1 (6 bases). Germline V gene lookup returns CDR1 LNHDA and CDR2 SQIVND (reference sequence). There are 16 residues in the CDR3. Deletions cut 6 bases from V and 14 bases from J, with 31 bases between.

The genes are TRBV4-1 and TRBJ2-7, with 12 bases that match TRBD2. This CDR3 is 17 amino acids long. CDR1 MGHRA and CDR2 YSYEKL come from the germline V gene. J gave up 4 bases and V 0 bases, and 7 bases lay outside the gene matches. CDR3 in DNA: TGCGCCAGCAGCCAAGAAGCTAGCGGGAGGGCCGGGTACGAGCAGTACTTC. It translates to CASSQEASGRAGYEQYF.

The rearrangement joins TRBV5-8 to TRBJ2-7, with D uncertain. The CDR3 has 14 amino acids. Germline loops: CDR1 SGHTS, CDR2 YDEGEE. With 4 bases removed from V and 2 bases from J, the gap between germline ends came to 13 bases. CDR3 amino acids: CASSLHRVTYEQYF. The CDR3 coding sequence is TGTGCCAGCAGCCTCCACCGGGTCACCTACGAGCAGTACTTC.

This rearrangement joins TRBV7-6 to TRBJ1-4, with 7 positions matching TRBD1. The CDR3 sequence is 14 residues long. Trimming took 5 bases from V and 2 from J; bases not matched to a gene: 2. The V gene's germline CDR1 is SGHVS and CDR2 FNYEAQ. For the CDR3, the DNA is TGTGCCAGCAGCCTGGGACAGACTAATGAAAAACTGTTTTTT. It specifies CASSLGQTNEKLFF.